The entry that follows covers one TCR beta chain sequence. The sample originates from a study of cytomegalovirus exposure and HLA in healthy donors. 60 Vbeta and 13 Jbeta primers were used in PCR. The table came from immunoSEQ multiplex PCR; TCRdb's copy has only in-frame clones and leaves some out. The sample includes about 88,000 clones. V lost 1 base, J lost 4 bases, and 10 bases lay in between. This CDR3 region has 14 residues. Germline-derived CDR1 and CDR2 are MGHRA and YSYEKL. Sequencing used PBMCs. The receptor's source is a girl under 18 in good health and CMV-seropositive. This chain uses TRBV4-1 with TRBJ1-2; no clear D gene. The CDR3 here is CASSQAGGGYGYTF. The CDR3 coding sequence is TGCGCCAGCAGCCAAGCTGGAGGTGGCTATGGCTACACCTTC.